The clone carrying this TCR beta chain occurred a few times. Antigen specificity is unknown. The sample is drawn from a study of beta chain features in type 1 diabetes. Turning to the study itself: Investigators examined roughly 99,000,000 sorted cells across all samples.

The authors reverse transcribed all of the isolated RNA, so sequencing captured expressed TCRB transcripts. Using immunoSEQ multiplex PCR, the repertoire was profiled, and TCRdb retains in-frame clones only, with some absent. The sample carries over 150,000 clones, about a tenth recorded once. Findings of the study overall: TCRB CDR3s from Type 1 diabetes patients were moderately but significantly shorter in all four CD4+ subsets.

Germline trimming cut 4 bases from V and 0 bases from J; bases unmatched to any gene: 1. The CDR3 runs 14 residues. CDR1 SGHTS and CDR2 YDEGEE come from the germline V gene. The sequenced material came from central memory CD4+ T cells from blood. The clonotype comes from a man younger than 45 with type 1 diabetes. The rearrangement links TRBV5-8 to TRBJ2-1; 7 bases line up with TRBD1. CDR3 region: CASSRDSSYNEQFF. For the CDR3, the DNA is TGTGCCAGCAGCCGGGACAGCTCCTACAATGAGCAGTTCTTC.